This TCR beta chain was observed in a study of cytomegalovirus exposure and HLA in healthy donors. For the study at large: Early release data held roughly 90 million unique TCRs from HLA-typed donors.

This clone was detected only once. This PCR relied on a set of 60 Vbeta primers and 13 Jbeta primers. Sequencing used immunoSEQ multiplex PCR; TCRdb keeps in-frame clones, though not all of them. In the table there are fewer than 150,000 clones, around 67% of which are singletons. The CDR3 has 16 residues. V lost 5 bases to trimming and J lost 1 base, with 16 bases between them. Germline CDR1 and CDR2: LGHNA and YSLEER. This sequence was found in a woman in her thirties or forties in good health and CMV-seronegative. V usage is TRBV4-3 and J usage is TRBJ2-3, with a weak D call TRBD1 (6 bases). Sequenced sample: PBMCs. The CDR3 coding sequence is TGCGCCAGCAGCTCAATCCCGGCAGGGGGCACAGATACGCAGTATTTT. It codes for CASSSIPAGGTDTQYF.